The 9 T cell receptor beta chains below were found in one sample sequenced in a study of cytomegalovirus exposure and HLA in healthy donors. Vbeta (60) and Jbeta (13) primers were used in the PCR. Libraries were prepared by immunoSEQ multiplex PCR; TCRdb keeps only in-frame clonotypes and omits some of them. The sample holds fewer than 200,000 clones, more than 80% seen once. The sequenced sample was PBMCs. The receptors originated from a woman under 30 in good health and CMV-seronegative.

This chain uses TRBV6-6 with TRBJ2-3; the D is unclear. Germline V gene lookup returns CDR1 MNHNY and CDR2 SVGAGI (reference sequence). This CDR3 contains 14 residues. V was cut by 5 bases and J by 2 bases, with 11 bases left in between. The CDR3 DNA follows: TGTGCCAGCAGTGCCGACGGGTACACAGATACGCAGTATTTT. The encoded protein is CASSADGYTDTQYF.

The CDR3 reads CASRQLAGGDETQYF. The CDR3 bases are TGTGCCAGCAGACAACTAGCGGGAGGCGATGAGACCCAGTACTTC. The genes are TRBV5-4 and TRBJ2-5, with 12 nucleotides matching TRBD2. Germline values: CDR1 SGHNT, CDR2 YYREEE (reference sequence). The CDR3 is 15 residues long. Losses at the gene ends were 5 bases for V and 5 bases for J; bases not matched to a gene: 7.

The chain recombines TRBV19 with TRBJ1-4, with a possible D match to TRBD1 (6 bases). The CDR3 has 13 residues. Germline assignment: CDR1 LNHDA and CDR2 SQIVND (reference sequence). Trimming took off 3 bases at V and 10 bases at J, with 12 bases between the two ends. The CDR3 loop reads CASSIGQGRKLFF. CDR3 nucleotide sequence: TGTGCCAGTAGTATCGGGCAGGGGAGAAAACTGTTTTTT.

As for this clone: This sample includes further DNA sequences coding for the same CDR3. This chain joins TRBV6-5 and TRBJ2-6; the D is unclear. Trimming removed 0 bases from V and 0 bases from J, with 6 bases in between. The V gene's germline CDR1 is MNHEY and CDR2 SVGAGI. The CDR3 covers 16 residues. CDR3 sequence: CASSYSRNSGANVLTF. In nucleotides, the CDR3 is TGTGCCAGCAGTTACTCGCGGAACTCTGGGGCCAACGTCCTGACTTTC.

Of note for this clone: The germline gene is not matched at one end of the junction; a read error may be the cause. V and J are TRBV7-9 and TRBJ1-2, with D unclear. This CDR3 is built from 13 residues. Per germline, CDR1 SEHNR and CDR2 FQNEAQ (reference sequence). The CDR3 sequence: CSSSLARVFDSPF. CDR3 coding DNA: TGTTCCAGCAGCTTAGCGAGGGTTTTCGATTCCCCCTTC.

Regarding this clone: Other DNA variants within this sample encode the same CDR3. This chain connects TRBV28 to TRBJ1-1; TRBD1 is a possible D gene (6 bases). CDR1 MDHEN and CDR2 SYDVKM come from the germline V gene. Trimming took 3 bases from V and 4 from J, leaving 9 bases between them. This CDR3 comprises 13 residues. CDR3 sequence (DNA): TGTGCCAGCAGTTTGGGAGGGGGCACTGAAGCTTTCTTT. Translation: CASSLGGGTEAFF.

The chain links TRBV15 to TRBJ1-4, with D possibly TRBD1 on 5 matching bases. V was shortened by 1 base and J by 5 bases, with 8 bases between the two germline ends. Germline V CDR1 and CDR2: LNHNV, YYDKDF (reference sequence). The CDR3 has 14 residues. CDR3 residues: CATSRGDSNEKLFF. The CDR3 DNA follows: TGTGCCACCAGCAGAGGTGACAGCAATGAAAAACTGTTTTTT. Supplemented by reference TRBV15 and TRBJ1-4, the full variable domain reads DAMVIQNPRYQVTQFGKPVTLSCSQTLNHNVMYWYQQKSSQAPKLLFHYYDKDFNNEADTPDNFQSRRPNTSFCFLDIRSPGLGDTAMYLCATSRGDSNEKLFFGSGTQLSVL.

V gene TRBV18 combines with J gene TRBJ2-3; 10 bases align to TRBD1. J lost 5 bases, V lost 0 bases, and 5 bases had no gene match. CDR3 size: 16 residues. Germline lookup yields CDR1 KGHSH and CDR2 LQKENI. In DNA form, the CDR3 reads TGTGCCAGCTCACCACCGACAGGGGGCGTTAAAGATACGCAGTATTTT. Translation gives CASSPPTGGVKDTQYF. The full variable domain, with the rest looked up from reference TRBV18 and TRBJ2-3, is NAGVMQNPRHLVRRRGQEARLRCSPMKGHSHVYWYRQLPEEGLKFMVYLQKENIIDESGMPKERFSAEFPKEGPSILRIQQVVRGDSAAYFCASSPPTGGVKDTQYFGPGTRLTVL.

The gene calls are TRBV4-3 and TRBJ2-1, with TRBD1 matching over 9 bases. The germline CDR1 and CDR2 sequences are LGHNA and YSLEER. This CDR3 is built from 15 residues. V was clipped by 4 bases and J by 8 bases; unmatched bases: 9. The CDR3 reads CASSPPGTGLYEQFF. The CDR3 DNA is TGCGCCAGCAGCCCCCCCGGGACAGGGTTATATGAGCAGTTCTTC.